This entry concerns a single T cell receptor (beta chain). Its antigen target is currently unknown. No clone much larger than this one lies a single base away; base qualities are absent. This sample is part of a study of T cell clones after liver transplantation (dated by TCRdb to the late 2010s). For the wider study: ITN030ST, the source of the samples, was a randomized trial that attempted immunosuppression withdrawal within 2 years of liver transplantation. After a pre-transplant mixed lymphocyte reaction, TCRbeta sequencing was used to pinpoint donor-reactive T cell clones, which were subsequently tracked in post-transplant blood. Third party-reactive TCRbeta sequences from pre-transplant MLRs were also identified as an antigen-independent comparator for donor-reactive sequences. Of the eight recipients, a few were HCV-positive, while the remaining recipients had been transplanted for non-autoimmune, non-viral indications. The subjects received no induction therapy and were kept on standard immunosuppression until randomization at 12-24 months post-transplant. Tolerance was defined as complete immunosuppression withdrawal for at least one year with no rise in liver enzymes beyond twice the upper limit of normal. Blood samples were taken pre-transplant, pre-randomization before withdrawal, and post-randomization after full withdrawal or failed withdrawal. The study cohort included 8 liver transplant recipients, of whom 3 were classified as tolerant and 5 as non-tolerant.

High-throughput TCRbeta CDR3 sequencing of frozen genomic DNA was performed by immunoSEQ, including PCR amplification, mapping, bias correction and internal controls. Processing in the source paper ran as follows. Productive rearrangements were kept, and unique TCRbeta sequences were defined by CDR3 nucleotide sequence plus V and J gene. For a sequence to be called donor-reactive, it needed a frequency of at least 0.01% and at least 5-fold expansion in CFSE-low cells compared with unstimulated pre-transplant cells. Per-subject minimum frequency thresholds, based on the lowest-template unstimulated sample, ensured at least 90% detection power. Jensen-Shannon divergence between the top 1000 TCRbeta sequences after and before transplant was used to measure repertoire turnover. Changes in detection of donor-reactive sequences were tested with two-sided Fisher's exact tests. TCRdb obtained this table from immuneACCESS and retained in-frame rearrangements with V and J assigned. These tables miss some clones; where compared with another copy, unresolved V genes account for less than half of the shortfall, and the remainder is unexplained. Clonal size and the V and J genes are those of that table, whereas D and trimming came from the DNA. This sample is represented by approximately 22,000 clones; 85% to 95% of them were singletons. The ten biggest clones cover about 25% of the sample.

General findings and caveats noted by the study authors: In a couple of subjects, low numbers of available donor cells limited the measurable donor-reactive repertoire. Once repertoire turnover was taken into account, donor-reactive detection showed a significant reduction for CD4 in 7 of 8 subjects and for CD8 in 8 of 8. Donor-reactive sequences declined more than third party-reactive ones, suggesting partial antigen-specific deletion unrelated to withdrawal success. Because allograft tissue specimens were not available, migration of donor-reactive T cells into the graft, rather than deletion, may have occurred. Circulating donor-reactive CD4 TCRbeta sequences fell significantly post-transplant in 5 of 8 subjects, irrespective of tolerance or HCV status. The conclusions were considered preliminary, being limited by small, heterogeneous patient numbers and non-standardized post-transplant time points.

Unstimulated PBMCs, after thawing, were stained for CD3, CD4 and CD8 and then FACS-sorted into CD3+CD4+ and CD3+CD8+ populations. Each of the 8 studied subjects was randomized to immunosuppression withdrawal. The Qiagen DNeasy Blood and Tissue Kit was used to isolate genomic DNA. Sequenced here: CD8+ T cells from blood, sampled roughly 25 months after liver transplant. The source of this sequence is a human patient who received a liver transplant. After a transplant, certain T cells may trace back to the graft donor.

The DNA is as follows: TGTGCCAGCCCCCGAAGGGTTGAGAAGGGCTACACCTTC. It translates to CASPRRVEKGYTF. The chain uses TRBV6-1 and TRBJ1-2; the D gene lacks a confident call. Sequences MNHNS (CDR1) and SASEGT (CDR2) are obtained from the germline V gene. The CDR3 goes from the cysteine to the phenylalanine over 13 residues. Of the read, only the CDR3 DNA is kept; its 39 bases are in frame from base 1. Trimming costs V 8 bases and J 8 bases, and their ends lie 18 bases apart.